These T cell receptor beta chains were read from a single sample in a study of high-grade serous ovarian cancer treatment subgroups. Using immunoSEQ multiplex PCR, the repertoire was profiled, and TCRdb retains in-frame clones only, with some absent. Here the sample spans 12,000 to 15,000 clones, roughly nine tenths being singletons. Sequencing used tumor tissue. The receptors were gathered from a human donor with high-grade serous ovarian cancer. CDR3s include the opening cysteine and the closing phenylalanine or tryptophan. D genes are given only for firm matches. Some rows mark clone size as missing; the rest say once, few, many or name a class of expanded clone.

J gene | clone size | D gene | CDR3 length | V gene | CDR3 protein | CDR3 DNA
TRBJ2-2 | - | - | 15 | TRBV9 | CASSVVGMSTGELFF | TGTGCCAGCAGCGTAGTGGGAATGTCCACCGGGGAGCTGTTTTTT
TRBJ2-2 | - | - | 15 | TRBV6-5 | CASSLRDRNTGELFF | TGTGCCAGCAGTTTGAGGGACCGGAACACCGGGGAGCTGTTTTTT
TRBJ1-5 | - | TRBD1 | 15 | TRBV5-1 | CASSLQGQGNQPQHF | TGCGCCAGCAGCTTACAGGGGCAGGGAAATCAGCCCCAGCATTTT
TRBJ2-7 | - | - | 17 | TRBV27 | CASSLIGGSSLIYEQYF | TGTGCCAGCAGTTTGATTGGGGGTTCTTCTCTAATCTACGAGCAGTACTTC
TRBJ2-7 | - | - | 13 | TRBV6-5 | CASRLGSSYEQYF | TGTGCCAGCAGGTTGGGGAGCTCCTACGAGCAGTACTTC
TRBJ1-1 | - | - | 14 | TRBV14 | CASSQRVKNTEAFF | TGTGCCAGCAGCCAAAGGGTTAAGAACACTGAAGCTTTCTTT
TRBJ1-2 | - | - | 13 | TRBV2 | CASSLGGAGGYTF | TGTGCCAGCAGCCTTGGGGGGGCAGGTGGCTACACCTTC
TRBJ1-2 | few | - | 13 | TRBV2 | CASSGGPGWGYTF | TGTGCCAGCAGTGGGGGTCCAGGGTGGGGCTACACCTTC
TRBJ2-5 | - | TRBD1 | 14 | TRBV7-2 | CASSLARGRETQYF | TGTGCCAGCAGCTTGGCCAGGGGGCGAGAGACCCAGTACTTC
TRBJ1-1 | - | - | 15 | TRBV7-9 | CASSPWQGLNTEAFF | TGTGCCAGCAGCCCGTGGCAGGGTTTAAACACTGAAGCTTTCTTT
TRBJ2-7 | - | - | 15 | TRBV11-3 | CASSFSNGGQGEQYF | TGTGCCAGCAGCTTTTCTAACGGGGGACAAGGAGAGCAGTACTTC
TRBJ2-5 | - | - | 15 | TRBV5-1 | CASSLYSGTAETQYF | TGCGCCAGCAGCTTATACTCCGGGACTGCGGAGACCCAGTACTTC
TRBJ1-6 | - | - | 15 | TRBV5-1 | CASSPSGGPNSPLHF | TGCGCCAGCAGCCCGTCGGGGGGGCCCAATTCACCCCTCCACTTT
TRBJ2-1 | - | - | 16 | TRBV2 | CASRPGMSQSYNEQFF | TGTGCCAGCAGACCCGGGATGTCCCAGTCCTACAATGAGCAGTTCTTC
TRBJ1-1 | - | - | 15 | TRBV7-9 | CASSKNSLFDTEAFF | TGTGCCAGCAGCAAAAATTCCTTATTCGACACTGAAGCTTTCTTT
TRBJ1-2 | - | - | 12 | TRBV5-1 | CASSFNVYGYTF | TGCGCCAGCAGCTTCAACGTCTATGGCTACACCTTC
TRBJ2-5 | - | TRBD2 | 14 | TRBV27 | CASSYGLAAETQYF | TGTGCCAGCAGCTATGGTCTAGCGGCAGAGACCCAGTACTTC
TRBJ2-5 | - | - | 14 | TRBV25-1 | CASSEWQGPGTQYF | TGTGCCAGCAGTGAATGGCAGGGACCAGGGACCCAGTACTTC
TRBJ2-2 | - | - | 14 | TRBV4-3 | CASSLGTGTGELFF | TGCGCCAGCAGCCTGGGGACTGGCACCGGGGAGCTGTTTTTT
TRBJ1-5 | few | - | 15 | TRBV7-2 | CASSLRQGSNQPQHF | TGTGCCAGCAGCTTGAGGCAGGGTAGCAATCAGCCCCAGCATTTT
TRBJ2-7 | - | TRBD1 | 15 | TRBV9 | CASSARQGIAYEQYF | TGTGCCAGCAGCGCGCGACAGGGGATAGCCTACGAGCAGTACTTC
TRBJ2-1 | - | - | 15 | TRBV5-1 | CASSLPGLQGNEQFF | TGCGCCAGCAGCTTACCGGGACTTCAGGGGAATGAGCAGTTCTTC
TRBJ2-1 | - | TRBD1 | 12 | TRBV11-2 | CASSDQGAEQFF | TGTGCCAGCAGCGACCAGGGGGCTGAGCAGTTCTTC
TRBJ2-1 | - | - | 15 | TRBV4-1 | CASSQLQGLHNEQFF | TGCGCCAGCAGCCAACTACAGGGCCTCCACAATGAGCAGTTCTTC
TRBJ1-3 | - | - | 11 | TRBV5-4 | CASSLADTIYF | TGTGCCAGCAGCTTGGCGGACACCATATATTTT
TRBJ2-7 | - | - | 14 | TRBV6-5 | CASSYSRQIYEQYF | TGTGCCAGCAGTTACTCGAGGCAGATCTACGAGCAGTACTTC
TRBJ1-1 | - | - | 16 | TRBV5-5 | CASSQTAGGMNTEAFF | TGTGCCAGCAGCCAAACGGCTGGGGGGATGAACACTGAAGCTTTCTTT
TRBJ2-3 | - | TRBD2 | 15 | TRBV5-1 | CASRERAGGVDTQYF | TGCGCCAGCAGAGAAAGGGCGGGGGGTGTGGATACGCAGTATTTT
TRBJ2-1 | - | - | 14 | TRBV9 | CASSVVTTDNEQFF | TGTGCCAGCAGCGTAGTCACCACCGACAATGAGCAGTTCTTC
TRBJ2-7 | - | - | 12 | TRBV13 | CASSSFGYEQYF | TGTGCCAGCAGCTCCTTCGGCTACGAGCAGTACTTC
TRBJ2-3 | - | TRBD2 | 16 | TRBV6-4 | CASSDSTSGGADTQYF | TGTGCCAGCAGTGACTCGACTAGCGGGGGCGCAGATACGCAGTATTTT
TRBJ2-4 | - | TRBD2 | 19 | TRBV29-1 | CSVEDSSGGGSRAKNIQYF | TGCAGCGTTGAAGATTCTAGCGGGGGGGGCTCACGGGCCAAAAACATTCAGTACTTC
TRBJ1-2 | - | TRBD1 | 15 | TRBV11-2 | CASSLDWDRGRGYTF | TGTGCCAGCAGCTTAGACTGGGACAGGGGTCGGGGCTACACCTTC
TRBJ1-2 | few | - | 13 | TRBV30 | CAWSPTYVDGYTF | TGTGCCTGGAGTCCGACGTACGTCGATGGCTACACCTTC
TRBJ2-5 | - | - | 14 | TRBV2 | CASSEGTLQETQYF | TGTGCCAGCAGCGAAGGGACTTTACAAGAGACCCAGTACTTC
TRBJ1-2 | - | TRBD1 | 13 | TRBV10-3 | CAISRDSPYGYTF | TGTGCCATCAGCAGGGACAGCCCGTATGGCTACACCTTC
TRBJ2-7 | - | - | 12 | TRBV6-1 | CASSESGYEQYF | TGTGCCAGCAGTGAAAGTGGTTACGAGCAGTACTTC
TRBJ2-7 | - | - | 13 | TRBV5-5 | CASSPWTDYEQYF | TGTGCCAGCAGCCCCTGGACCGACTACGAGCAGTACTTC